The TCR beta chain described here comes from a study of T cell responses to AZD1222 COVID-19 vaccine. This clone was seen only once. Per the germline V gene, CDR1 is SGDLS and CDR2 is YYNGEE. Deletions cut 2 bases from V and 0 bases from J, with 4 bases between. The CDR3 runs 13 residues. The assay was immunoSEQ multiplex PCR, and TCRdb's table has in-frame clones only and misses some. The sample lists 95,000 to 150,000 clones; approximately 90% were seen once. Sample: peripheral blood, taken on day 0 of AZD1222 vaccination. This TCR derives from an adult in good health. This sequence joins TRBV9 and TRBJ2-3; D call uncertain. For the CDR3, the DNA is TGTGCCAGCAGCGTTCGGAGCACAGATACGCAGTATTTT. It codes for CASSVRSTDTQYF.